Listed below are T cell receptor beta chains from one sample, sequenced in a study of T cells after posttransplantation cyclophosphamide. Sequenced by immunoSEQ multiplex PCR; TCRdb stores in-frame clones only, minus some. The sample lists tens of thousands of clones, over 85% occurring once. Sequenced sample: PBMCs. All receptors come from a woman aged 25 to 39 in good health and a related stem cell transplant donor. CDR3s include the opening cysteine and the closing phenylalanine or tryptophan. A D gene is named only where the DNA matches it firmly. The size entry is marked missing in some rows and otherwise reads once, few, many or a size class.

size	D	V	J	length	DNA	CDR3
.	.	TRBV5-1	TRBJ1-6	16	TGCGCCAGCAACTCCGGGACAAGCTCCTATAATTCACCCCTCCACTTT	CASNSGTSSYNSPLHF
.	TRBD2	TRBV4-2	TRBJ2-1	16	TGTGCCAGCAGCCAAGAAGCGGGGGGATCCTACAATGAGCAGTTCTTC	CASSQEAGGSYNEQFF
once	TRBD2	TRBV11-2	TRBJ2-1	16	TGTGCCAGCAGCTTAGCTTTAGCGGGGGGATTGGATGAGCAGTTCTTC	CASSLALAGGLDEQFF
.	.	TRBV7-5	TRBJ1-1	15	TGTGCCAGAAGCTTAGCACCAGGGGAGAACACTGAAGCTTTCTTT	CARSLAPGENTEAFF
.	TRBD1	TRBV10-3	TRBJ1-1	14	TGTGCCATCAGCGAACAGGGGTCGGACACTGAAGCTTTCTTT	CAISEQGSDTEAFF
.	.	TRBV19	TRBJ1-1	14	TGTGCCAGTAGTAGAGGGGCTACGAACACTGAAGCTTTCTTT	CASSRGATNTEAFF
.	.	TRBV29-1	TRBJ1-3	16	TGCAGCGTTGAAGATCGACCGGCCCGCTCTGGAAACACCATATATTTT	CSVEDRPARSGNTIYF
.	TRBD1	TRBV5-1	TRBJ1-1	14	TGCGCCAGCAGCCCTACAGGGGGAGGAACTGAAGCTTTCTTT	CASSPTGGGTEAFF
.	.	TRBV12-5	TRBJ1-1	13	TGTGCTAGTGGTTTGGAATCGAACACTGAAGCTTTCTTT	CASGLESNTEAFF
.	TRBD1	TRBV11-2	TRBJ1-1	19	TGTGCCAGCAGCCCTCTAGGTGGGAGGGGGCGCGTTCTGGACACTGAAGCTTTCTTT	CASSPLGGRGRVLDTEAFF
once	.	TRBV28	TRBJ1-2	12	TGTGCCAGCACGGGACGGGGAGATGGCTACACCTTC	CASTGRGDGYTF
.	.	TRBV19	TRBJ1-2	13	TGTGCCAGTAGATACCAGGGGAACTATGGCTACACCTTC	CASRYQGNYGYTF
.	.	TRBV29-1	TRBJ1-2	13	TGCAGCGTTGATATGACAACTAACTATGGCTACACCTTC	CSVDMTTNYGYTF
.	.	TRBV9	TRBJ1-2	14	TGTGCCAGCAGCGTACTTCCAGGGGACTATGGCTACACCTTC	CASSVLPGDYGYTF